The 5 T cell receptor beta chains below come from one sample, sequenced in a study of T cells expressing NK-cell markers (dated by TCRdb to between 2020 and 2021). Library construction relied on 5' RACE. Instrument used: Illumina HiSeq 2000. Each CDR3 protein sequence appears as one entry after TCRdb reprocessed the reads, and no DNA is included. This sample's table has entries for over 100,000 distinct CDR3 sequences. Together, the top ten hold less than 20% of the sample. Source material: blood T cells: a sorted CD56 or NKG2C T cell subset, CD4+ or CD8+ T cells, or bulk PBMC T cells (not recorded which). These TCRs come from a woman aged 18 to 75 in good health.

The genes are TRBV11-2 and TRBJ1-1; TCRdb lists TRBD1, though no DNA is available to test this call. The germline CDR1 and CDR2 sequences are SGHAT and FQNNGV. CDR3 length: 16 amino acids. The CDR3 loop is CASSLGWDRGNTEAFF.

The J gene is TRBJ1-2, the V gene TRBV7-9. This CDR3 contains 16 residues. CDR1 is SEHNR, CDR2 FQNEAQ, per germline (reference sequence). CDR3 residues: CASSLAQGTVSYGYTF.

This sequence joins TRBV30 and TRBJ2-1. In germline, CDR1 is GTSNPN, CDR2 SVGIG (reference sequence). CDR3 length: 13 amino acids. The CDR3: CAWSVVGDNEQFF.

V usage is TRBV15 and J usage is TRBJ2-7; the TCRdb call, TRBD1, lacks DNA for checking. The CDR3 length is 14 residues. From germline, CDR1 is LNHNV and CDR2 YYDKDF (reference sequence). CDR3 sequence: CATSRDSGSEAQYF.

The chain recombines TRBV7-8 with TRBJ1-1; absent DNA, TCRdb's TRBD1 call cannot be checked. The germline V gene has CDR1 SGHVS and CDR2 FQNEAQ. CDR3 length: 17 residues. CDR3 sequence: CASSLVGGGGMNTEAFF.